Listed here is a single T cell receptor (beta chain). It lacks a known antigen. No much larger clonotype is one base removed from it; base qualities were not supplied. Each collaborating institution followed its own protocols to collect whole blood in K2EDTA tubes. For TCRbeta analysis, collaborators shipped samples in one of three forms: frozen whole blood, isolated PBMCs, or DNA extracted from either of those sample types. This sample was included in a study of blood T cell repertoires in COVID-19 (dated by TCRdb to the early 2020s). With respect to the entire study: Samples from collaborators originated in the United States, Italy and Spain and spanned both the acute and convalescent phases of COVID-19. The material from the prospective study consisted of cDNA or gDNA derived from T cells, B-cell-depleted T cells, or PBMCs. Subjects who had been exposed to COVID-19, were actively infected with it, or had recovered from it provided the deeply sampled blood TCRbeta repertoires that made up the dataset. The repertoires were released in a freely available public database intended as a resource for research on the immune response to SARS-CoV-2. The samples were drawn from the first 160 participants of the ongoing ImmuneRACE study and from 1,254 subjects provided by 6 global collaborators. A de-identified subject ID, COVID-19 status, age in years and sex were almost always included in the sample metadata. Where HLA class I and class II types were available, the types were taken from metadata supplied by the sample provider, not from assay-based typing.

Findings and caveats that apply to the study as a whole: The amount of clinical and demographic metadata varied by source and participant and was provided uncurated.

The immunoSEQ Assay, a bias-controlled multiplex PCR, was used to amplify TCRbeta CDR3 regions from genomic DNA. As for how the authors treated the data: The number of nucleated cells in each sample was estimated by amplification of reference gene primers within the assay. Sequence reads were collapsed and filtered to measure the absolute abundance of every unique TCRbeta CDR3 rearrangement. For each sample, productive Simpson clonality was calculated as the square root of Simpson's diversity index over productive rearrangements. As stored in TCRdb, this immuneACCESS dataset retains in-frame rearrangements with V and J assigned. A fraction of the clones does not appear; measured against another copy, unresolved V genes explain less than half of the discrepancy, and the remainder lacks a known reason. V and J calls and clone size follow that table, whereas D and trimming were derived from the DNA. This sample holds 150,000 to 200,000 clones; more than 80% were observed only once. 2.5% to 3.5% of the sample goes to the ten largest clones.

From a lookup of the germline V gene (reference sequence), CDR1 and CDR2 are MNHEY and SMNVEV. V gives up 6 bases and J gives up 0 bases, and the segment between their germline ends measures 8 bases. Counted from cysteine to phenylalanine, this CDR3 has 14 amino acids. CDR3 DNA only is kept here, 42 bases in frame from base 1. This sequence originates from a man in his fifties or sixties with acute or convalescent COVID-19. The sample consisted of peripheral blood. Recombination linked TRBV27 to TRBJ2-2; there is no confident call for the D gene. The CDR3 region has the sequence CASRAETNTGELFF. The nucleotide sequence is given as TGTGCCAGCAGAGCCGAAACGAACACCGGGGAGCTGTTTTTT.